Sequencing of this T cell receptor (beta chain) was carried out in a study of blood T cell repertoires in COVID-19. As for the study in general: Acute and convalescent COVID-19 samples came from the United States, Italy and Spain. Nucleic acid was either cDNA or gDNA, and it came from T cells, B-cell-depleted T cells, or PBMCs.

This clone was detected only once. In the authors' methods: Amplifying reference gene primers gave estimates of nucleated cell counts. Produced via immunoSEQ multiplex PCR; TCRdb's table is partial and in-frame only. The V and J calls and clone size are taken from that table; D and trimming were inferred from the DNA. This table has 100,000 to 150,000 clones, approximately 74% appearing once. V lost 9 bases and J lost 4; bases outside the gene matches: 9. The CDR3 is made up of 14 amino acids. Germline CDR1 reads SGHRS; CDR2 reads YFSETQ. The chain carries TRBV5-1 and TRBJ1-4; TRBD1 matches 7 bases. Sequencing input: peripheral blood. The TCR comes from a woman aged 70-85 years with acute or convalescent COVID-19. The CDR3 protein is CATSTGQYNEKLFF. DNA for the CDR3: TGCGCCACTTCGACGGGACAGTATAATGAAAAACTGTTTTTT.